The 14 T cell receptor beta chains below all came from one sample that was sequenced in a study of cytomegalovirus exposure and HLA in healthy donors. 13 Jbeta primers and 60 Vbeta primers were used for the PCR. Produced via immunoSEQ multiplex PCR; TCRdb's table is partial and in-frame only. The data show 100,000 to 150,000 clones, with 83% seen just once and 3.6% held by the top ten. Material for sequencing was PBMCs. These receptors came from a middle-aged woman in good health and CMV-seropositive.

The J gene is TRBJ2-1, the V gene TRBV19, with 11 bases aligning to TRBD2. Germline CDR1 LNHDA, CDR2 SQIVND (reference sequence). This CDR3 is built from 14 residues. The trim removed 7 bases at V and 8 bases at J, leaving 7 bases unmatched. The CDR3: CASNPGLAAYEQFF. CDR3 sequence (DNA): TGTGCCAGTAATCCGGGACTAGCGGCGTATGAGCAGTTCTTC.

The table lists this clone with a few counts. The chain carries TRBV7-2 and TRBJ2-5, with 11 bases identical to TRBD2. Germline V gene lookup returns CDR1 SGHTA and CDR2 FQGNSA. This CDR3 has 14 residues. With 6 bases clipped from V and 3 bases from J, the junction kept 3 bases outside the gene matches. Written as DNA, the CDR3 is TGTGCCAGCAGTGCGGGACTAGCGGAAGAGACCCAGTACTTC. Its protein product is CASSAGLAEETQYF.

The chain employs TRBV6-5 and TRBJ2-7, with TRBD2 identical over 12 bases. Germline loops: CDR1 MNHEY, CDR2 SVGAGI. This CDR3 region has 15 residues. The V and J ends lost 7 bases and 3 bases, in that order; junction bases with no gene match: 7. CDR3 nucleotides: TGTGCCAGCACACTAGCGGGAGGATCCCACTACGAGCAGTACTTC. It codes for CASTLAGGSHYEQYF.

The rearrangement joins TRBV10-1 to TRBJ2-7; 7 bases align to TRBD2. Germline CDR1 is WNHNN and CDR2 is SYGVQD (reference sequence). V dropped 2 bases and J dropped 2; count of bases not matched to a gene: 6. This CDR3 region has 15 residues. In nucleotides, the CDR3 is TGCGCCAGCAGTGAGGGGAGCGGGATTCCCTACGAGCAGTACTTC. It is translated as CASSEGSGIPYEQYF.

The chain carries TRBV28 and TRBJ2-2; 11 nucleotides match TRBD2. Trimming took 5 bases from V and 5 from J; bases not matched to a gene: 10. The CDR3 runs 17 residues. From germline, CDR1 is MDHEN and CDR2 SYDVKM. The CDR3 DNA sequence: TGTGCCAGCAGTCTAGCGACTAGCGGGATTGTTACCGGGGAGCTGTTTTTT. It translates to CASSLATSGIVTGELFF.

CDR3 bases: TGTGCCAGTAGTGGGCGGGACAGGTTTGTCTATGGCTACACCTTC. Its translation: CASSGRDRFVYGYTF. The rearrangement joins TRBV19 to TRBJ1-2; 8 bases agree with TRBD1. Germline V gives CDR1 LNHDA, CDR2 SQIVND (reference sequence). The CDR3 contains 15 residues. The V gene end was trimmed by 5 bases and the J gene end by 4 bases; junction bases not matched to a gene: 9.

The chain carries TRBV27 and TRBJ2-3; 11 bases line up with TRBD2. The trim removed 1 base at V and 4 bases at J, leaving 7 bases unmatched. From germline, CDR1 is MNHEY and CDR2 SMNVEV (reference sequence). The CDR3 length is 17 residues. CDR3: CASSLLLAGGPADTQYF. The CDR3 DNA follows: TGTGCCAGCAGTTTATTATTAGCGGGAGGGCCAGCAGATACGCAGTATTTT.

The sample holds one count of this clone. The chain has TRBV9 and TRBJ1-5, with D hard to call. V was pared by 0 bases and J by 4 bases, with 11 bases between. The CDR3 is made up of 15 amino acids. Per the germline V gene, CDR1 is SGDLS and CDR2 is YYNGEE. CDR3 residues: CASSVGPENNQPQHF. DNA of the CDR3: TGTGCCAGCAGCGTAGGCCCAGAAAATAATCAGCCCCAGCATTTT.

The chain uses TRBV4-3 and TRBJ2-7, with 8 nucleotides matching TRBD1. The CDR3 is 17 amino acids. The germline V gene has CDR1 LGHNA and CDR2 YSLEER. With V trimmed by 0 bases and J by 2 bases, 9 bases remained unmatched. CDR3 coding DNA: TGCGCCAGCAGCCAAGATCTTATGACAGGGGTTACCTACGAGCAGTACTTC. Translation gives CASSQDLMTGVTYEQYF.

This clone was seen more than once but under ten times. The CDR3 here is CASGLGTEDYEQYF. In DNA form, the CDR3 reads TGTGCCAGCGGGCTCGGGACAGAAGACTACGAGCAGTACTTC. This rearrangement joins TRBV5-8 to TRBJ2-7, with 7 positions matching TRBD1. The V gene's germline CDR1 is SGHTS and CDR2 YDEGEE. The CDR3 consists of 14 residues. With 7 bases clipped from V and 3 bases from J, the junction kept 10 bases outside the gene matches.

The chain combines TRBV15 with TRBJ2-1, with D unresolved. This CDR3 has 13 amino acids. V was shortened by 1 base and J by 5 bases, with 6 bases between the two germline ends. The V gene's germline CDR1 is LNHNV and CDR2 YYDKDF (reference sequence). CDR3 sequence reads: CATSRARHNEQFF. The CDR3 DNA reads TGTGCCACCAGCAGAGCGAGGCACAATGAGCAGTTCTTC.

The chain combines TRBV6-5 with TRBJ2-1, with 7 bases identical to TRBD2. Looked up from germline, CDR1 is MNHEY and CDR2 is SVGAGI. J was trimmed by 7 bases and V by 0 bases; bases with no gene match: 9. This CDR3 contains 16 residues. CDR3 protein: CASSYSEAGISNEQFF. DNA for the CDR3: TGTGCCAGCAGTTACTCGGAAGCGGGAATAAGTAATGAGCAGTTCTTC.

The V call is TRBV7-9, the J call TRBJ1-2, with 8 nucleotides matching TRBD1. The J segment lost 3 bases and the V segment lost 5 bases, leaving 8 bases of the junction unmatched. The CDR3 is made up of 15 amino acids. In germline, CDR1 is SEHNR, CDR2 FQNEAQ (reference sequence). This CDR3 reads CASSPHRGRDYGYTF. CDR3 bases: TGTGCCAGCAGCCCACACAGGGGGAGAGACTATGGCTACACCTTC.

The chain links TRBV5-4 to TRBJ2-1; TRBD2 agrees at 13 bases. This CDR3 comprises 17 residues. Germline values: CDR1 SGHNT, CDR2 YYREEE (reference sequence). V was clipped by 6 bases and J by 4 bases; unmatched bases: 10. As DNA, the CDR3 is TGTGCCAGCACCGACCGGAGGGGACTAGCGGGATACAATGAGCAGTTCTTC. Translated: CASTDRRGLAGYNEQFF. Full variable domain (outside the CDR3, taken from reference TRBV5-4 and TRBJ2-1): ETGVTQSPTHLIKTRGQQVTLRCSSQSGHNTVSWYQQALGQGPQFIFQYYREEENGRGNFPPRFSGLQFPNYSSELNVNALELDDSALYLCASTDRRGLAGYNEQFFGPGTRLTVL.